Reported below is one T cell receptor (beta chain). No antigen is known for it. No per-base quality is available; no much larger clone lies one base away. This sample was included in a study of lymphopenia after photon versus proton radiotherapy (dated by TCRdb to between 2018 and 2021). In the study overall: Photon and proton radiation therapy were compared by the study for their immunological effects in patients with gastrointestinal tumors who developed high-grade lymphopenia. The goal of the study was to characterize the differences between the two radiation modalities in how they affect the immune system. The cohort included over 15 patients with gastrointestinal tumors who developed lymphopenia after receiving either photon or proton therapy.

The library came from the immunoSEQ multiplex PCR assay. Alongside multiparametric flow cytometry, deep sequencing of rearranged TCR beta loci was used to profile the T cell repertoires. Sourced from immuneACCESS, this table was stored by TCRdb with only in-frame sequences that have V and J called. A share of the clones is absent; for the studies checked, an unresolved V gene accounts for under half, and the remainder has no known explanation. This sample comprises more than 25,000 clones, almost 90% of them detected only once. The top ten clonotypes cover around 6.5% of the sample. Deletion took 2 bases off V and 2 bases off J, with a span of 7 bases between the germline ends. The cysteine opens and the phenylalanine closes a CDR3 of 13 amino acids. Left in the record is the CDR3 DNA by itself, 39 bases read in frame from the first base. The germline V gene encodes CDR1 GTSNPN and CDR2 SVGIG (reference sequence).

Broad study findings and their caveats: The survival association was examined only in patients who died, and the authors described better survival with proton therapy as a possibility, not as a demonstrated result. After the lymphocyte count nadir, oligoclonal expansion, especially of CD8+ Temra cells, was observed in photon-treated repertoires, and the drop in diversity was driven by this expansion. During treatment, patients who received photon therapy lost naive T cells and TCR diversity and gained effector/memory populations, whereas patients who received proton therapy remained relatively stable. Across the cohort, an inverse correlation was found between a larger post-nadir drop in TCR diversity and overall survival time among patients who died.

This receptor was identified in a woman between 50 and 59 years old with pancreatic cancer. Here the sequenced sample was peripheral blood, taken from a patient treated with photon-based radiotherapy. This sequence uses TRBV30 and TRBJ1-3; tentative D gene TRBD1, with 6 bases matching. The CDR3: CAWSTGTGNTIYF. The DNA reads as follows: TGTGCCTGGAGTACAGGGACTGGAAACACCATATATTTT. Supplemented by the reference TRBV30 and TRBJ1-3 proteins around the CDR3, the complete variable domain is SQTIHQWPATLVQPVGSPLSLECTVEGTSNPNLYWYRQAAGRGLQLLFYSVGIGQISSEVPQNLSASRPQDRQFILSSKKLLLSDSGFYLCAWSTGTGNTIYFGEGSWLTVV.